This T cell receptor (beta chain) emerged from a study of cytomegalovirus exposure and HLA in healthy donors. A word on this clone: The antigen is not known.

Both 60 Vbeta primers and 13 Jbeta primers went into the PCR. Libraries were prepared by immunoSEQ multiplex PCR; TCRdb keeps only in-frame clonotypes and omits some of them. The sample holds 90,000 to 110,000 clones, around 72% seen once. The CDR3 loop spans 16 amino acids. J lost 4 bases, V lost 2 bases, and 7 bases had no gene match. Looked up from germline, CDR1 is MGHRA and CDR2 is YSYEKL. Overall study results and limits: Immune exposure was documented only through CMV serostatus. Overall, some 160 TCR beta chains were annotated as cytomegalovirus-associated.

The source is a male donor in good health and CMV-seronegative. Sequenced input: PBMCs. V usage is TRBV4-1 and J usage is TRBJ2-2; 7 positions match TRBD2. The CDR3 loop is CASSQRVAGLTGELFF. The CDR3, as DNA: TGCGCCAGCAGCCAACGGGTAGCGGGCCTCACCGGGGAGCTGTTTTTT.